The entry that follows covers one T cell receptor (beta chain) sequence. The germline V gene has CDR1 DFQATT and CDR2 SNEGSKA (reference sequence). V was trimmed by 6 bases and J by 0 bases, leaving 17 bases between them. This CDR3 is built from 15 residues. TCRdb fed the 5' RACE reads into MiXCR, producing one record per CDR3 protein. This sample has tens of thousands of distinct CDR3 sequences, with around an eighth found just once. This sample is drawn from a study of early T cells in non-severe SARS-CoV-2 infection. The clonotype was recovered from an adult who was a healthcare worker with PCR-confirmed SARS-CoV-2 infection or an uninfected control (not recorded which). The chain has TRBV20-1 and TRBJ1-1; D perhaps matches TRBD1 (5 bases). Sequencing used whole blood. This CDR3 reads CSAGQQGTMNTEAFF. CDR3 sequence (DNA): TGCAGTGCGGGCCAGCAAGGGACGATGAACACTGAAGCTTTCTTT.